The source of this T cell receptor (beta chain) is a study of blood T cell repertoires in COVID-19. Turning to the study itself: The study drew acute and convalescent COVID-19 samples from the United States, Italy and Spain. Nucleic acid was either cDNA or gDNA, and it came from T cells, B-cell-depleted T cells, or PBMCs.

Trimming took 3 bases from V and 4 from J; bases not matched to a gene: 5. The CDR3 has 16 amino acids. The germline V gene has CDR1 LGHNT and CDR2 FRNRAP. Repertoires were generated with immunoSEQ multiplex PCR, while TCRdb's copy carries only in-frame clones and drops some. The sample includes under 85,000 clones, more than 75% seen only once; the top ten take roughly 12%. The V and J genes are TRBV12-5 and TRBJ2-6; 8 bases fit TRBD1. The receptor comes from a human donor in a cohort sampled during active COVID-19. Material: peripheral blood. CDR3 protein: CASGLDRGPGANVLTF. CDR3 in DNA: TGTGCTAGTGGTTTAGACAGGGGTCCAGGGGCCAACGTCCTGACTTTC.